These 14 T cell receptor beta chains came from one sample sequenced in a study of T cells in localized non-small cell lung cancer. The repertoire was sequenced with immunoSEQ multiplex PCR; TCRdb's copy has only in-frame clones and lacks some. The table includes approximately 150,000 clones, around 90% detected once. This material consisted of peripheral blood, taken before any cancer treatment. All receptors derive from a female donor older than 55 with stage I lung adenocarcinoma.

The chain is built from TRBV5-1 and TRBJ2-3; D call uncertain. In germline, CDR1 is SGHRS, CDR2 YFSETQ. CDR3 size: 12 residues. The germline V and J ends were trimmed by 3 bases and 2 bases, with 4 bases remaining between them. CDR3 nucleotides: TGCGCCAGCAGCTCCTACACAGATACGCAGTATTTT. Translating gives CASSSYTDTQYF.

CDR3 sequence reads: CATSRDMETEAFF. Here the CDR3 DNA reads TGTGCCACCAGCAGAGATATGGAAACTGAAGCTTTCTTT. The V and J genes are TRBV15 and TRBJ1-1; no clear D gene. Between the trimmed V and J ends, which lost 0 bases and 5 bases, there was a span of 7 bases. Germline CDR1 is LNHNV and CDR2 is YYDKDF (reference sequence). There are 13 residues in the CDR3.

The chain recombines TRBV5-1 with TRBJ1-1; perhaps TRBD1 as D (6 bases). Germline CDR1 is SGHRS and CDR2 is YFSETQ. V was cut by 4 bases and J by 1 base, with 11 bases left in between. CDR3 length: 14 residues. DNA of the CDR3: TGCGCCAGCAGCACCGACAGGCCGAACACTGAAGCTTTCTTT. Translated, it gives CASSTDRPNTEAFF.

The rearrangement links TRBV4-2 to TRBJ2-5; perhaps TRBD2 as D (5 bases). Germline-derived CDR1 and CDR2 are LGHNA and YNFKEQ. Trimming removed 0 bases from V and 3 bases from J, with 8 bases in between. The CDR3 has 14 residues. The CDR3 spells CASSQDRGEETQYF. The CDR3 region has the DNA TGTGCCAGCAGCCAAGATCGGGGAGAAGAGACCCAGTACTTC.

CDR3 protein: CASGRDRGAGELFF. As DNA, the CDR3 is TGCGCCAGTGGCCGGGACAGGGGTGCCGGGGAGCTGTTTTTT. V usage is TRBV10-2 and J usage is TRBJ2-2, with TRBD1 matching 10 bases. This CDR3 has 14 amino acids. V was pared by 9 bases and J by 6 bases, with 7 bases of the junction left unmatched. Germline V gives CDR1 WSHSY, CDR2 SAAADI.

The V call is TRBV29-1, the J call TRBJ1-2; 9 bases map to TRBD1. After removal of 2 bases from V and 6 bases from J, the junction contained 1 base not matched to a gene. The CDR3 has 12 residues. Germline V CDR1 and CDR2: SQVTM, ANQGSEA. The CDR3: CSVETGGDGYTF. CDR3 nucleotide sequence: TGCAGCGTTGAAACAGGGGGCGATGGCTACACCTTC.

The rearrangement links TRBV4-1 to TRBJ2-1; tentative D call: TRBD1 (6 bases). V was cut by 3 bases and J by 3 bases, with 18 bases left in between. The CDR3 totals 17 residues. Looked up from germline, CDR1 is MGHRA and CDR2 is YSYEKL. The CDR3, as DNA: TGCGCCAGCAGCCACTCCCTCGACAGGTCGGACTACAATGAGCAGTTCTTC. It codes for CASSHSLDRSDYNEQFF.

The V and J genes are TRBV7-2 and TRBJ2-7, with unresolved D. CDR1 and CDR2 from the germline V gene are SGHTA and FQGNSA. The CDR3 has 11 residues. V lost 2 bases and J lost 5, with 4 bases in between. CDR3 nucleotides: TGTGCCAGCAGCTTATTGGACGAGCAGTACTTC. Amino acid sequence: CASSLLDEQYF.

This sequence joins TRBV14 and TRBJ2-5, with TRBD1 matching 7 bases. Germline CDR1 reads SGHDN; CDR2 reads FVKESK. V lost 4 bases and J lost 5; bases outside the gene matches: 7. The CDR3 extends over 14 amino acids. The CDR3 nucleotides are TGTGCCAGCAGCCTCGGACAGGACGTGGAGACCCAGTACTTC. This sequence encodes CASSLGQDVETQYF. The full variable domain, its missing parts supplied by reference TRBV14 and TRBJ2-5, is EAGVTQFPSHSVIEKGQTVTLRCDPISGHDNLYWYRRVMGKEIKFLLHFVKESKQDESGMPNNRFLAERTGGTYSTLKVQPAELEDSGVYFCASSLGQDVETQYFGPGTRLLVL.

The rearrangement uses TRBV6-1 and TRBJ2-3, with a tentative D call TRBD1 (5 bases). The CDR3 loop spans 16 amino acids. CDR1 is MNHNS, CDR2 SASEGT, per germline. The ends were cut back, 2 bases at V and 0 bases at J, with 12 bases in the middle. As DNA, the CDR3 is TGTGCCAGCAGTGAAACGGCAGGGTTTAGCACAGATACGCAGTATTTT. This codes for CASSETAGFSTDTQYF.

V is TRBV6-6 and J is TRBJ1-3, with D unclear. V dropped 6 bases and J dropped 4 bases, with 13 bases sitting between them. Per the germline V gene, CDR1 is MNHNY and CDR2 is SVGAGI (reference sequence). The CDR3 is 14 amino acids. In nucleotides, the CDR3 is TGTGCCAGCAGCAAGCAAATGGTAGGAAACACCATATATTTT. Protein sequence: CASSKQMVGNTIYF.

This clone was recorded once. This sequence joins TRBV29-1 and TRBJ2-7; D is perhaps TRBD1 (5 bases). This CDR3 is built from 13 residues. V lost 7 bases and J lost 0, with 13 bases in between. From germline, CDR1 is SQVTM and CDR2 ANQGSEA. The CDR3 region has the DNA TGCAGCGCTGCTTCAGGGATCTCCTACGAGCAGTACTTC. Residues: CSAASGISYEQYF.

This clone was seen a single time. V usage is TRBV28 and J usage is TRBJ1-1, with D unclear. This CDR3 spans 15 amino acids. CDR1 and CDR2 (germline): MDHEN, SYDVKM. V lost 6 bases and J 0 bases, leaving 14 bases between the germline ends. The CDR3 sequence: CASSPSRRVNTEAFF. The DNA for the CDR3 is TGTGCCAGCAGCCCATCCCGGCGGGTGAACACTGAAGCTTTCTTT.

The chain employs TRBV5-1 and TRBJ2-7; TRBD2 aligns across 8 bases. CDR3 length: 14 residues. Unmatched junction bases numbered 5, after V lost 3 bases and J lost 3 bases. The germline V gene has CDR1 SGHRS and CDR2 YFSETQ. The DNA for the CDR3 is TGCGCCAGCAGCTCGATAGCGGGAAACTACGAGCAGTACTTC. Residues: CASSSIAGNYEQYF. Complete variable domain (other parts from reference TRBV5-1 and TRBJ2-7): KAGVTQTPRYLIKTRGQQVTLSCSPISGHRSVSWYQQTPGQGLQFLFEYFSETQRNKGNFPGRFSGRQFSNSRSEMNVSTLELGDSALYLCASSSIAGNYEQYFGPGTRLTVT.